This TCR beta chain was captured by sequencing in a study of blood T cell repertoires in COVID-19. CDR1 and CDR2 from the germline V gene are LNHDA and SQIVND (reference sequence). The length of the CDR3 is 15 residues. Trimming took 0 bases from V and 7 from J, leaving 13 bases between them. Repertoires were generated with immunoSEQ multiplex PCR, while TCRdb's copy carries only in-frame clones and drops some. The sample records 150,000 or so clones, about nine tenths being singletons. The source of this sequence is a woman aged 45-59 years with acute or convalescent COVID-19. Sequencing was carried out using peripheral blood. The chain carries TRBV19 and TRBJ1-5, with D perhaps matching TRBD1 (5 bases). CDR3 in amino acids: CASSIEGAGSQPQHF. CDR3 nucleotides: TGTGCCAGTAGTATAGAAGGGGCGGGGTCGCAGCCCCAGCATTTT.